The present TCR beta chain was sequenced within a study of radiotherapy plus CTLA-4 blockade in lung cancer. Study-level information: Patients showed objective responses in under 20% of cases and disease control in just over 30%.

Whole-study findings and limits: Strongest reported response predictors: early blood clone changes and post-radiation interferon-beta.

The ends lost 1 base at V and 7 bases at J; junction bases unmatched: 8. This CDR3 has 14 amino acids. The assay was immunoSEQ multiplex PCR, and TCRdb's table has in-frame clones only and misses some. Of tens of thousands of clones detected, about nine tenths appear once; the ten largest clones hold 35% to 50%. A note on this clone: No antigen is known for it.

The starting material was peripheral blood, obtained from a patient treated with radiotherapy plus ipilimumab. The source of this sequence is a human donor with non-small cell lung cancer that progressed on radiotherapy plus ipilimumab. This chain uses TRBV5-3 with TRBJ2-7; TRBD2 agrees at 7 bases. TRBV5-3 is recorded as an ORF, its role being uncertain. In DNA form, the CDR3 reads TGTGCCAGAAGCTTGCCGGGAGGCCGAGAAGAGCAGTACTTC. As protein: CARSLPGGREEQYF.